This record concerns one T cell receptor (beta chain) sequence. Donors of Cohort 3 who recovered were those that had two negative PCRs, clearance, or symptom resolution. The CDR3 loop spans 17 amino acids. The ends were cut back, 0 bases at V and 4 bases at J, with 18 bases in the middle. CDR1 LGHDT and CDR2 YNNKEL come from the germline V gene (reference sequence). The entry originates in a study of blood T cell repertoires in COVID-19. Method: immunoSEQ multiplex PCR; TCRdb's copy keeps in-frame clones and lacks some. The sample contains about 220,000 clones, 88% of which appear only once. The rearrangement links TRBV3-1 (or the pseudogene TRBV3-2) to TRBJ1-2; D gene unclear. This sequence originates from a woman in her thirties who had recovered from COVID-19. The sample taken for sequencing was PBMCs or T cells enriched from blood (not recorded which). CDR3 bases: TGTGCCAGCAGCCAAGATACGACATCGTTGGATCCCTATGGCTACACCTTC. Amino acids: CASSQDTTSLDPYGYTF.